This entry lists 2 T cell receptor beta chains sequenced from one sample in a study of T cell changes during pregnancy in multiple sclerosis (dated by TCRdb to the late 2010s). The library was made by the immunoSEQ multiplex PCR assay. The source is immuneACCESS, and TCRdb retained only in-frame sequences with V and J called. Part of the clones is not carried over; for the studies checked, unresolved V genes explain less than half of this, and the remainder is unexplained. The sample table shows some 80,000 clones, and around 90% are seen once. The ten largest make up approximately 1.4% of the sample. The sequenced sample was peripheral blood, obtained before pregnancy. These receptors were collected from a female donor with multiple sclerosis, enrolled in a pregnancy study.

This chain uses TRBV6-5 with TRBJ1-1; no reliable D call. The V gene's germline CDR1 is MNHEY and CDR2 SVGAGI. This CDR3 has 13 amino acids. V was pared by 8 bases and J by 0 bases, with 10 bases between. CDR3 protein: CASVGEVNTEAFF. DNA for the CDR3: TGTGCCAGCGTTGGGGAGGTGAACACTGAAGCTTTCTTT.

V is TRBV9 and J is TRBJ2-6; no firm D call. Germline V CDR1 and CDR2: SGDLS, YYNGEE. V lost 5 bases, J lost 1 base, and 4 bases lay in between. CDR3 size: 13 residues. The CDR3 bases are TGTGCCAGCAGGGAGTCTGGGGCCAACGTCCTGACTTTC. This codes for CASRESGANVLTF.